The clone carrying this T cell receptor beta chain was detected a few times. This CDR3 is 17 amino acids long. V shed 6 bases, J shed 3 bases, and the junction held 11 bases outside the gene matches. Germline V gene lookup returns CDR1 LNHDA and CDR2 SQIVND (reference sequence). Source study methods: Amplifying reference gene primers gave estimates of nucleated cell counts. The data were produced by immunoSEQ multiplex PCR, yet TCRdb's version contains in-frame clones alone and is incomplete. That table supplies the V and J calls and clone size; D and trimming were determined from the DNA. This sample has some 260,000 clones, with 90% to 95% found just once. The sample comes from a study of blood T cell repertoires in COVID-19. Researchers sorted participants into cohorts using their self-reported clinical history. Two consecutive negative NP/OP PCR tests, clearance, or resolved symptoms defined Cohort 3 recovery.

The TCR was taken from a woman aged 18-29 years who had recovered from COVID-19. The gene calls are TRBV19 and TRBJ2-7, with 13 positions matching TRBD2. The sequenced material came from PBMCs or T cells enriched from blood (not recorded which). This chain's CDR3 is CASRRTSGSADRYEQYF. CDR3 nucleotide sequence: TGTGCCAGTAGGAGGACTAGCGGGAGTGCAGACCGCTACGAGCAGTACTTC.